The rows below give T cell receptor beta chains drawn from one sample of a study of T cells in Graves' hyperthyroidism and ophthalmopathy. TCRdb ran MiXCR on the multiplex PCR reads and lists one entry per CDR3 protein. The sample holds approximately 400,000 distinct CDR3 sequences, about 15% seen once. What was sequenced was blood. The receptor set was obtained from a woman aged 60-70 years with Graves' hyperthyroidism. The CDR3 runs from the conserved cysteine through the conserved F or W. The order of the fields is CDR3 length, V gene, CDR3 protein.

len: 15
v_gene: TRBV27
CDR3aa: CASSLSKGVYNEQFF

len: 15
v_gene: TRBV2
CDR3aa: CASSLDREVYYGYTF

len: 16
v_gene: TRBV20-1
CDR3aa: CSASGLAGGGSYEQYF

len: 13
v_gene: TRBV7-9
CDR3aa: CASSLSAEDTQYF

len: 13
v_gene: TRBV20-1
CDR3aa: CSAFLQNQETQYF

len: 18
v_gene: TRBV9
CDR3aa: CASSVVILAGGETDTQYF

len: 15
v_gene: TRBV18
CDR3aa: CASSPPGRVENIQYF

len: 15
v_gene: TRBV19
CDR3aa: CASSRDLSGANVLTF

len: 14
v_gene: TRBV18
CDR3aa: CASSPYGANYGYTF

len: 16
v_gene: TRBV4-1
CDR3aa: CASSNWDRGLGNEQFF

len: 14
v_gene: TRBV4-1
CDR3aa: CASSHRQGNTEAFF

len: 13
v_gene: TRBV20-1
CDR3aa: CSARLAYQETQYF

len: 16
v_gene: TRBV7-6
CDR3aa: CASSLGPAGAGNEQFF

len: 16
v_gene: TRBV4-2
CDR3aa: CASSQAPGLSTDTQYF

len: 14
v_gene: TRBV9
CDR3aa: CASSGTGFSGELFF

len: 11
v_gene: TRBV5-1
CDR3aa: CASAGVRGYTF

len: 16
v_gene: TRBV12-3/TRBV12-4
CDR3aa: CASSPPGTTGANVLTF

len: 16
v_gene: TRBV27
CDR3aa: CASSLFGTQANYGYTF

len: 14
v_gene: TRBV5-4
CDR3aa: CASKLAENTDTQYF

len: 17
v_gene: TRBV29-1
CDR3aa: CSVEVPPGQGITGELFF

len: 13
v_gene: TRBV19
CDR3aa: CASSPVTGKTQYF

len: 15
v_gene: TRBV12-3/TRBV12-4
CDR3aa: CASRWTGGTNEKLFF

len: 14
v_gene: TRBV6-1
CDR3aa: CASRPTSGGLKQYF

len: 13
v_gene: TRBV6-1
CDR3aa: CASRRTGAGEQYF

len: 13
v_gene: TRBV6-1
CDR3aa: CASSRDRGTEAFF

len: 15
v_gene: TRBV20-1
CDR3aa: CSAGGQDTVGYEQYF

len: 15
v_gene: TRBV5-1
CDR3aa: CASSFGDSLNTEAFF

len: 14
v_gene: TRBV2
CDR3aa: CASIRLAVSYEQYF

len: 15
v_gene: TRBV20-1
CDR3aa: CSVEAGAPTYNEQFF

len: 15
v_gene: TRBV9
CDR3aa: CASSAWRAGANVLTF

len: 19
v_gene: TRBV12-5
CDR3aa: CASGLVLGTSGSSYNEQFF

len: 13
v_gene: TRBV6-1
CDR3aa: CASSGDDPYEQYF

len: 15
v_gene: TRBV7-2
CDR3aa: CASSQEQRETVEQYF

len: 15
v_gene: TRBV6-1
CDR3aa: CASRASGTRYNEQFF

len: 13
v_gene: TRBV18
CDR3aa: CASSPPSGVEQYF

len: 14
v_gene: TRBV7-9
CDR3aa: CASSTPGLNTEAFF

len: 17
v_gene: TRBV9
CDR3aa: CASSPGGGVSSYNEQFF

len: 15
v_gene: TRBV28
CDR3aa: CASTTGQGAFYGYTF

len: 15
v_gene: TRBV10-3
CDR3aa: CAISEKATTNEKLFF

len: 14
v_gene: TRBV11-2
CDR3aa: CASRQGTGPTEAFF

len: 16
v_gene: TRBV9
CDR3aa: CASSSSIAATTDTQYF

len: 14
v_gene: TRBV3-1
CDR3aa: CASSQGGVNSPLHF

len: 14
v_gene: TRBV15
CDR3aa: CATSRVGLNTEAFF

len: 13
v_gene: TRBV2
CDR3aa: CASSGDRGIEAFF

len: 17
v_gene: TRBV18
CDR3aa: CASSPPSGGRGDTEAFF

len: 14
v_gene: TRBV2
CDR3aa: CASSELDSQETQYF

len: 16
v_gene: TRBV7-9
CDR3aa: CASRTDPGSGRDEQFF